The entry below gives a single T cell receptor beta chain sequence along with its context. The target antigen is unknown. Here immunoSEQ multiplex PCR was the method, and the copy in TCRdb shows in-frame clones only, minus some. The table includes about 74,000 clones, about 87% detected once. The entry originates in a study of a mutant IDH1 vaccine in newly diagnosed glioma. Across the whole study: Most patients had radiochemotherapy with temozolomide before enrollment; others had one alone. In the visit schedule, V12 fell in week 35, while V13 fell in week 47.

Time point of the sample: week 35, safety follow-up. The study gave 300 ug of mutant IDH1 20-mer peptide per vaccine dose, with topical imiquimod. Eight vaccinations were given in weeks 1, 3, 5, 7, 11, 15, 19 and 23. Germline values: CDR1 MGHRA, CDR2 YSYEKL. Trimming removed 1 base from V and 3 bases from J, with 6 bases in between. CDR3 size: 13 residues. This receptor was obtained from a man between 25 and 39 years old with glioma. The chain combines TRBV4-1 with TRBJ1-2; D remains unclear. This specimen consisted of PBMCs, obtained from a glioma patient whose treatment included an IDH1 peptide vaccine. The CDR3 DNA is TGCGCCAGCAGCCAAGTAGGCCACTATGGCTACACCTTC. Translating gives CASSQVGHYGYTF.